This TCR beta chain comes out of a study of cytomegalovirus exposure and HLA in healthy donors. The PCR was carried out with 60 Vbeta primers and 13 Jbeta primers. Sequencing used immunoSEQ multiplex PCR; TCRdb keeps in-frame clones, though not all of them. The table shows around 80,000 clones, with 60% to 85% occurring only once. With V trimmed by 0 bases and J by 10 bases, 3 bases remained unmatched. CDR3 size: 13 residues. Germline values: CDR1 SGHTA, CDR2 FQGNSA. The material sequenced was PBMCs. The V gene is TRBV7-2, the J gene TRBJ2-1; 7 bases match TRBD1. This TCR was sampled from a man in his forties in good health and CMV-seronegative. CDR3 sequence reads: CASSLAPRGEQFF. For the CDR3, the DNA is TGTGCCAGCAGCTTAGCGCCCAGGGGGGAGCAGTTCTTC.